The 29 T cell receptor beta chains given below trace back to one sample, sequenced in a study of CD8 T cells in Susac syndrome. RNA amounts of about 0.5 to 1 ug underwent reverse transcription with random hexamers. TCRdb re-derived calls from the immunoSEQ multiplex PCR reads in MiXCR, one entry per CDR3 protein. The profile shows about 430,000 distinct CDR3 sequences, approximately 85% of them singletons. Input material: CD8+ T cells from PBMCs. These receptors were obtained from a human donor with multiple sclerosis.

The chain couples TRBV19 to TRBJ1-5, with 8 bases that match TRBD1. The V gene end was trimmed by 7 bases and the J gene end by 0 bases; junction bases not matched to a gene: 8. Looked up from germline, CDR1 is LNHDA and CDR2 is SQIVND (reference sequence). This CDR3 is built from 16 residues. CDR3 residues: CASTGQGGYSNQPQHF. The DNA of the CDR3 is TGTGCCAGTACAGGACAGGGTGGCTATAGCAATCAGCCCCAGCATTTT.

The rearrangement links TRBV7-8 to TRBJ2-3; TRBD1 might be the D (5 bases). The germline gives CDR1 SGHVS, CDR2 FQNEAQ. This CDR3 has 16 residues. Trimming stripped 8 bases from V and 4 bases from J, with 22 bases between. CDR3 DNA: TGTGCCAGCCGTCTAGGGGAACTGGATTGGTCAGATACGCAGTATTTT. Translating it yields CASRLGELDWSDTQYF.

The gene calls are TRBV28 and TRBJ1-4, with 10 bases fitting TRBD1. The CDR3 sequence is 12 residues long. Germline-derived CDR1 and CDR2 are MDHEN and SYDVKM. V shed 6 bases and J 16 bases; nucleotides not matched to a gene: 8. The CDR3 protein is CASSLDRGLKFF. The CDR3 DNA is TGTGCCAGCAGCCTCGACAGGGGGCTCAAGTTTTTT.

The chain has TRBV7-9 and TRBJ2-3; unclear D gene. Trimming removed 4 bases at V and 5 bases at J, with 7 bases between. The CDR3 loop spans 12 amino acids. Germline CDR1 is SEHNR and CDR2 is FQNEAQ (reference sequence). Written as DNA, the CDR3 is TGTGCCAGCAGCTCAGCCATAGATACGCAGTATTTT. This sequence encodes CASSSAIDTQYF.

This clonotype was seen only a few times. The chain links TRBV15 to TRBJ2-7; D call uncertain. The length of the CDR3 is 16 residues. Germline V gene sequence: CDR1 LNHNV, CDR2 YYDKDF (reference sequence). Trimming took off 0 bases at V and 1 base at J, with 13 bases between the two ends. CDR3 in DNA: TGTGCCACCAGCAGAGATTCGGCAGGTCGGTCCTACGAGCAGTACTTC. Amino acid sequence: CATSRDSAGRSYEQYF.

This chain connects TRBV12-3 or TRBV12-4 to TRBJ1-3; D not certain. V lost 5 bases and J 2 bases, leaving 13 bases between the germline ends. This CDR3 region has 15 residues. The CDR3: CASSPRGSAGNTIYF. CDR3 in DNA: TGTGCCAGCAGTCCCCGGGGTTCGGCTGGAAACACCATATATTTT.

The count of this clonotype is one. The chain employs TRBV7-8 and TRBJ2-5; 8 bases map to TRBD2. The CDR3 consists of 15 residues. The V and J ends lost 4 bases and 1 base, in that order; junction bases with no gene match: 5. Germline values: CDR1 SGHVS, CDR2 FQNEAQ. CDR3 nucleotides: TGTGCCAGCAGCTCTAACGGGGGGGTCCAAGAGACCCAGTACTTC. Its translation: CASSSNGGVQETQYF. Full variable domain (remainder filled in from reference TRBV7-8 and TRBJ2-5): GAGVSQSPRYKVAKRGQDVALRCDPISGHVSLFWYQQALGQGPEFLTYFQNEAQLDKSGLPSDRFFAERPEGSVSTLKIQRTQQEDSAVYLCASSSNGGVQETQYFGPGTRLLVL.

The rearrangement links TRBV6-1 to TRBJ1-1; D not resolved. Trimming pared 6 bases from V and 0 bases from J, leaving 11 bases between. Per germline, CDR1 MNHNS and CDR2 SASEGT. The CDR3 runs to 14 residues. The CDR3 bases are TGTGCCAGCAGCGAACTCACTATGAACACTGAAGCTTTCTTT. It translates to CASSELTMNTEAFF.

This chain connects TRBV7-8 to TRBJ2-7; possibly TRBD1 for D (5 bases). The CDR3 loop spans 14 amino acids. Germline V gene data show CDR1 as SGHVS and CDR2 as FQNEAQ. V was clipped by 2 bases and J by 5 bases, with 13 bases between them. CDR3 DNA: TGTGCCAGCAGCTTATTCGTGACAGTCCACGAGCAGTACTTC. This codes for CASSLFVTVHEQYF.

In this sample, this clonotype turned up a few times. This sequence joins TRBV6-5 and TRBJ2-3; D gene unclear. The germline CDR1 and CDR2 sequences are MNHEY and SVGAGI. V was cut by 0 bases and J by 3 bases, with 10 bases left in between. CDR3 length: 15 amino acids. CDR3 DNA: TGTGCCAGCAGTTACTCGTTCGGGTTAACAGATACGCAGTATTTT. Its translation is CASSYSFGLTDTQYF.

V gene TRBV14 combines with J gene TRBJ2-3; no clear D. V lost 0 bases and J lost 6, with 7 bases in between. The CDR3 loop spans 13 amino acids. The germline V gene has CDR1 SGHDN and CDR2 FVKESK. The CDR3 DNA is TGTGCCAGCAGCCAAGATTGGGTCGATACGCAGTATTTT. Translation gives CASSQDWVDTQYF.

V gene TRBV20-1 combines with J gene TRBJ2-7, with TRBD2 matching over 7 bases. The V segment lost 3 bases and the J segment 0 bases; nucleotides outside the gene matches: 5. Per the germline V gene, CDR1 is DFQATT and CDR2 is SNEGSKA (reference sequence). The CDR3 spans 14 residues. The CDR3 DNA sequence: TGCAGTGCTAGTCTAGCGGAGAACTCCTACGAGCAGTACTTC. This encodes CSASLAENSYEQYF.

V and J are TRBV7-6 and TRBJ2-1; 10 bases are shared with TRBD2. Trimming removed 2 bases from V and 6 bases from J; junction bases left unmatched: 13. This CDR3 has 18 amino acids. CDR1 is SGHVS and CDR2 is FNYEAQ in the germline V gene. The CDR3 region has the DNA TGTGCCAGCAGCTTATCGACGGGGAGAGCGGGGGGGCCCAATGAGCAGTTCTTC. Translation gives CASSLSTGRAGGPNEQFF.

The chain's CDR3 is CSVAVTGELFF. CDR3 nucleotides: TGCAGCGTTGCCGTGACCGGGGAGCTGTTTTTT. The V gene is TRBV29-1, the J gene TRBJ2-2; D ambiguous. Trimming pared 4 bases from V and 5 bases from J, leaving 5 bases between. From germline, CDR1 is SQVTM and CDR2 ANQGSEA. CDR3 length equals 11 residues.

The CDR3 coding sequence is TGTGCCAGCAGTAGGTACAGCACTAGCACAGATACGCAGTATTTT. Its protein product is CASSRYSTSTDTQYF. The V and J genes are TRBV28 and TRBJ2-3; D not certain. The germline V gene encodes CDR1 MDHEN and CDR2 SYDVKM. V was shortened by 5 bases and J by 0 bases, with 12 bases between the two germline ends. The CDR3 consists of 15 residues.

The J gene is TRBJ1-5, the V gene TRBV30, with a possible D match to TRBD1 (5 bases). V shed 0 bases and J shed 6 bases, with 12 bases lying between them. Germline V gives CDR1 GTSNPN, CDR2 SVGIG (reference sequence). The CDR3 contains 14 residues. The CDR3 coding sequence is TGTGCCTGGAGTGTACAAGGGGCGGGTCAGCCCCAGCATTTT. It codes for CAWSVQGAGQPQHF.

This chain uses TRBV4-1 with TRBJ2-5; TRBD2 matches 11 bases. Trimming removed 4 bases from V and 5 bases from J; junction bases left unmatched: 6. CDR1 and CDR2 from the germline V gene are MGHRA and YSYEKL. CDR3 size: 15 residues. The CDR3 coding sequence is TGCGCCAGCAGCCTTCCGACTAGCGGGGTGGAGACCCAGTACTTC. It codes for CASSLPTSGVETQYF.

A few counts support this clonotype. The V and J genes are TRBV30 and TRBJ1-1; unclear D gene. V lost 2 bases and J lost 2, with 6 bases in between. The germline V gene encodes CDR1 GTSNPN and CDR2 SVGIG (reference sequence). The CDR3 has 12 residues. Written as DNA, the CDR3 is TGTGCCTGGAGTTGGGGAAACACTGAAGCTTTCTTT. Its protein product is CAWSWGNTEAFF.

In DNA form, the CDR3 reads TGTGCCAGCAGTTTACTTACAGGGCAGAACACTGAAGCTTTCTTT. This translates into CASSLLTGQNTEAFF. V usage is TRBV6-6 and J usage is TRBJ1-1; D may be TRBD1 (6 bases). The V end was cut by 4 bases, the J end by 1 base, with 13 bases between. The CDR3 is 15 residues long. The V gene's germline CDR1 is MNHNY and CDR2 SVGAGI (reference sequence).

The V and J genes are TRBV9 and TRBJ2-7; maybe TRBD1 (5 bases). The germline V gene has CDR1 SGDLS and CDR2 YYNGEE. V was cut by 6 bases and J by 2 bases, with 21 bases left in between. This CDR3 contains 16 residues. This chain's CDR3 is CASTPGALGPTYEQYF. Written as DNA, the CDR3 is TGTGCCAGCACCCCCGGCGCTTTGGGGCCTACCTACGAGCAGTACTTC.

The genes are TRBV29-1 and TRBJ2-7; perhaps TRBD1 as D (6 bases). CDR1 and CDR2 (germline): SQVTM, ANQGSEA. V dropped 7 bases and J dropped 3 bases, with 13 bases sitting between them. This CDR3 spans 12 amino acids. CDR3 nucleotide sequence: TGCAGCGCCCGGGACATCGACTACGAGCAGTACTTC. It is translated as CSARDIDYEQYF.

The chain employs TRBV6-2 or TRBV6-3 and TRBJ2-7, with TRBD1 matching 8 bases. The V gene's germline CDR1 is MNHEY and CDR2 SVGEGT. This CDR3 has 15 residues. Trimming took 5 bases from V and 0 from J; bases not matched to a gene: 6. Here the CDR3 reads CASSAPGQVSYEQYF. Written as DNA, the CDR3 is TGTGCCAGCAGTGCGCCGGGACAGGTCTCCTACGAGCAGTACTTC.

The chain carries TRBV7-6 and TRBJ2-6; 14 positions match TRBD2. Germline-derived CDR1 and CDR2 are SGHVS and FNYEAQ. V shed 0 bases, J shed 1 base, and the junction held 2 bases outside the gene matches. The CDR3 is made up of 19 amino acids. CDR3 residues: CASSLARTSGGSGANVLTF. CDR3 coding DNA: TGTGCCAGCAGCTTAGCGCGGACTAGCGGGGGGTCTGGGGCCAACGTCCTGACTTTC.

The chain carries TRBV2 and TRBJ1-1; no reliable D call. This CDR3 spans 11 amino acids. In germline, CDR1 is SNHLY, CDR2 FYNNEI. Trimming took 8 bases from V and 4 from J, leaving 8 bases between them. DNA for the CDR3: TGTGCCAGCGCATGGGGCACTGAAGCTTTCTTT. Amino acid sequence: CASAWGTEAFF.

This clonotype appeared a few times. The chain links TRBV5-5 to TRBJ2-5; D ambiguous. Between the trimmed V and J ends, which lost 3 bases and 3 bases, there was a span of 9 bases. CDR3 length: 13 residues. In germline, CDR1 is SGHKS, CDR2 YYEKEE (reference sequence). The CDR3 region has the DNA TGTGCCAGCAGCTCACCCACAGAAGAGACCCAGTACTTC. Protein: CASSSPTEETQYF.

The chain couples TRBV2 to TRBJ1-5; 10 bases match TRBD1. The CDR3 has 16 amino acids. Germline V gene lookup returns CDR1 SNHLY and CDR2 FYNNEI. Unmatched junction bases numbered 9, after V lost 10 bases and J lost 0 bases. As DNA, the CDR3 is TGTGCCACCCAGCAGGACAGGGGGTATAGCAATCAGCCCCAGCATTTT. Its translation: CATQQDRGYSNQPQHF.

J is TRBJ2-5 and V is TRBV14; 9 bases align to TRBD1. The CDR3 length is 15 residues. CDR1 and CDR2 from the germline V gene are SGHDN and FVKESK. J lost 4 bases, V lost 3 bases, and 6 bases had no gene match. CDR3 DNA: TGTGCCAGCAGCCAGCGACCGGGACAGGGAGAGACCCAGTACTTC. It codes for CASSQRPGQGETQYF.

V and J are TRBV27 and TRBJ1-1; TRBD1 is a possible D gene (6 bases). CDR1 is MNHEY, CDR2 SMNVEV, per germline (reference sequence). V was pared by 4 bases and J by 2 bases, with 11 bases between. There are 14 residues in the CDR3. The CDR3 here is CASSWRGINTEAFF. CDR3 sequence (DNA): TGTGCCAGCAGTTGGAGGGGGATTAACACTGAAGCTTTCTTT.

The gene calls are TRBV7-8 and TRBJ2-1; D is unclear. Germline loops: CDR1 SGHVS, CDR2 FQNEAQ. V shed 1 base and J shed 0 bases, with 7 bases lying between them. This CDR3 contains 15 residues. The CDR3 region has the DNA TGTGCCAGCAGCTTAGGTGTCGGCTCCTACAATGAGCAGTTCTTC. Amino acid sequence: CASSLGVGSYNEQFF.